These 5 T cell receptor beta chains were all obtained from the same sample, sequenced in a study of blood T cell repertoires in COVID-19. TCRdb keeps only in-frame clones here, not all; method: immunoSEQ multiplex PCR. The sample contains approximately 250,000 clones, around 83% of which appear only once. Material: peripheral blood. All receptors come from a man aged 18-30 years with active or convalescent COVID-19.

V is TRBV10-1 and J is TRBJ2-1, with 9 bases that match TRBD2. The trim removed 3 bases at V and 9 bases at J, leaving 9 bases unmatched. Germline lookup yields CDR1 WNHNN and CDR2 SYGVQD (reference sequence). CDR3 size: 15 residues. The CDR3 reads CASSDTRRGGGEQFF. The DNA of the CDR3 is TGCGCCAGCAGTGATACTCGACGCGGGGGGGGTGAGCAGTTCTTC.

The J gene is TRBJ1-2, the V gene TRBV2, with D hard to call. Germline CDR1 and CDR2: SNHLY and FYNNEI. V was cut by 7 bases and J by 4 bases, with 13 bases left in between. CDR3 size: 13 residues. The CDR3 sequence is CASTKRDTYGYTF. Here the CDR3 DNA reads TGTGCCAGCACCAAGAGAGATACCTATGGCTACACCTTC.

The V gene is TRBV6-1, the J gene TRBJ2-5, with D perhaps TRBD1 (6 bases). CDR3 size: 14 residues. V lost 2 bases to trimming and J lost 5 bases, with 12 bases between them. Germline V gene sequence: CDR1 MNHNS, CDR2 SASEGT. The CDR3 DNA is TGTGCCAGCAGTGAACAGGGGTGGGGGGAGACCCAGTACTTC. This translates into CASSEQGWGETQYF.

V is TRBV28 and J is TRBJ2-7, with D possibly TRBD2 on 5 matching bases. Trimming shortened V by 3 bases and J by 6 bases, and 12 bases separated the two germline ends. The germline V gene encodes CDR1 MDHEN and CDR2 SYDVKM. This CDR3 comprises 13 residues. CDR3 amino acids: CASSFRRLAEQYF. The CDR3 bases are TGTGCCAGCAGTTTTCGGAGGCTGGCCGAGCAGTACTTC.

The J gene is TRBJ2-2, the V gene TRBV2, with TRBD1 matching over 7 bases. This CDR3 comprises 15 residues. Germline CDR1 reads SNHLY; CDR2 reads FYNNEI. Germline trimming cut 6 bases from V and 7 bases from J; bases unmatched to any gene: 11. The CDR3: CASRETTGAHGELFF. The CDR3, as DNA: TGTGCCAGCAGGGAAACTACAGGGGCGCACGGGGAGCTGTTTTTT.